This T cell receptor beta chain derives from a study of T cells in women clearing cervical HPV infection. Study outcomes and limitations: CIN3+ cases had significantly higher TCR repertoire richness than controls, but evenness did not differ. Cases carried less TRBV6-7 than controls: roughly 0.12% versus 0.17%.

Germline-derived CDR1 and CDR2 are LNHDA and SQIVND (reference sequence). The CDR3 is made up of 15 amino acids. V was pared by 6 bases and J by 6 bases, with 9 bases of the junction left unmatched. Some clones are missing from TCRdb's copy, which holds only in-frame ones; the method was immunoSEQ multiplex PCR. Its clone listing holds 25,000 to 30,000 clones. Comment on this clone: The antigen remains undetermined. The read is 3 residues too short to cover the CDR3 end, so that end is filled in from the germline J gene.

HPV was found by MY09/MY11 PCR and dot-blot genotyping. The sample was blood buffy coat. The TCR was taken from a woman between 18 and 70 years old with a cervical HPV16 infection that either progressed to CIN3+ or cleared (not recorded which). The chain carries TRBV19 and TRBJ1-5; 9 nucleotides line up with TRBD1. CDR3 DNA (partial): TGTGCCAGTAGCCTCACAGGGGGCAAGGGTCAGCCC. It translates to CASSLTGGKGQP. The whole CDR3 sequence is CASSLTGGKGQPQHF.